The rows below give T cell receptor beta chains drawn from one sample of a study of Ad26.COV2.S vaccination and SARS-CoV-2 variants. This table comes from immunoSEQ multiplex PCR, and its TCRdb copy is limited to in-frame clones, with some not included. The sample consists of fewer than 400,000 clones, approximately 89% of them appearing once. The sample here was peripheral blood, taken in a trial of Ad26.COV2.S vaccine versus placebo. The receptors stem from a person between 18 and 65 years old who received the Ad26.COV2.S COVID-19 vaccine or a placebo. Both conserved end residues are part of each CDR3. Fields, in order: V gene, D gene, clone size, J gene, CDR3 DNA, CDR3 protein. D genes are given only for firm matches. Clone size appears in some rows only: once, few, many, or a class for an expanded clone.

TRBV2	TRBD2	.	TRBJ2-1	TGTGCCAGCAGTACTCGGACTAGCGAGTTCTTC	CASSTRTSEFF
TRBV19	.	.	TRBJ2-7	TGTGCCAGTAGTCGAAGGTCAGCCCACGAGCAGTACTTC	CASSRRSAHEQYF
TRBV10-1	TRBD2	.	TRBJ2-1	TGCGCCAGCAGTGATTTAGCGGGAGTGAGTGAGCAGTTCTTC	CASSDLAGVSEQFF
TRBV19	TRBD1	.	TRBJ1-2	TGTGCCAGTAGTATCGGACAGGGGGTAGATGGCTACACCTTC	CASSIGQGVDGYTF
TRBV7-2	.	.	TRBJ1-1	TGTGCCAGCAGACAATACGTGATAGCTGAAGCTTTCTTT	CASRQYVIAEAFF
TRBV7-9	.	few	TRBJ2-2	TGTGCCAGCAGGGAGCTGGGGCCGAACACCGGGGAGCTGTTTTTT	CASRELGPNTGELFF
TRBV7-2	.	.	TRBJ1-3	TGTGCCAGCAGCCCCAGGACAGACGGAAACACCATATATTTT	CASSPRTDGNTIYF
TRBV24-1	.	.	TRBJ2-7	TGTGCCACCAGTGAACAGGGAAGGGAGCAGTACTTC	CATSEQGREQYF
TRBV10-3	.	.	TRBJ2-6	TGTGCCATCAGTGAAAGTGGGGCGTGGGGGGCCAACGTCCTGACTTTC	CAISESGAWGANVLTF
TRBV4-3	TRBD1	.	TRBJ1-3	TGCGCCAGCAGCCAAGATACACAGGGGAGCGGAAACACCATATATTTT	CASSQDTQGSGNTIYF
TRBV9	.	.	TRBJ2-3	TGTGCCAGCAGCGGCAGGGAAGATACGCAGTATTTT	CASSGREDTQYF
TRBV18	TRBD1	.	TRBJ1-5	TGTGCCAGCTCACCGACAGGGGGGGATCAGCCCCAGCATTTT	CASSPTGGDQPQHF
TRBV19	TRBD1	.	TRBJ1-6	TGTGCCAGTAGTATGGCGAGGACAGGGGTTAATTCACCCCTCCACTTT	CASSMARTGVNSPLHF
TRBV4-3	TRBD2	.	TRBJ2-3	TGCGCCAGCAGCCAAGGGGGTAGCGGGAGGGATACGCAGTATTTT	CASSQGGSGRDTQYF
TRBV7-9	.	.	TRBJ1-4	TGTGCCAGCAGCGACAAATGGGAGGCAAGTGGTGAAAAACTGTTTTTT	CASSDKWEASGEKLFF
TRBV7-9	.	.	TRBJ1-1	TGTGCCAGCAGCCCAAGGGGGGATAAGAACACTGAAGCTTTCTTT	CASSPRGDKNTEAFF
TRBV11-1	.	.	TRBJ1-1	TGTGCCAGCAGCCCCCTCTCTACCGGGAACACTGAAGCTTTCTTT	CASSPLSTGNTEAFF